These 6 T cell receptor beta chains originate from one sample sequenced in a study of blood T cell repertoires in COVID-19 (dated by TCRdb to 2018 to 2020). Library creation used the immunoSEQ multiplex PCR assay. What TCRdb holds here is the immuneACCESS table cut down to in-frame rearrangements. Part of the clones is not present; checked against another copy, under half of the missing clones reflect an unresolved V gene, and the others are unexplained. The sample table lists some 190,000 clones, 88% of them with a count of one. The ten largest clones add up to approximately 4% of the sample. The sample was peripheral blood. The receptors stem from a human donor in a cohort sampled during active COVID-19.

This chain links TRBV28 with TRBJ2-7, with 7 bases matching TRBD2. The V segment lost 6 bases and the J segment 2 bases; nucleotides outside the gene matches: 28. The CDR3 has 21 amino acids. CDR1 MDHEN and CDR2 SYDVKM come from the germline V gene. The DNA of the CDR3 is TGTGCCAGCAGCTCACCGATCGACAAATATACAGGCGGGAGTGTTCCCTACGAGCAGTACTTC. Translation gives CASSSPIDKYTGGSVPYEQYF.

The chain uses TRBV5-1 and TRBJ1-3; tentatively, D is TRBD1 (5 bases). The V gene lost 2 bases and the J gene lost 0 bases, with 12 bases spanning the gap. The CDR3 is 16 residues long. The germline gives CDR1 SGHRS, CDR2 YFSETQ. DNA for the CDR3: TGCGCCAGCAGCTTCGACCCCGGGGGCTCTGGAAACACCATATATTTT. It is translated as CASSFDPGGSGNTIYF.

The rearrangement links TRBV5-4 to TRBJ2-7; 7 nucleotides line up with TRBD1. Germline V lookup: CDR1 SGHNT, CDR2 YYREEE (reference sequence). V was clipped by 4 bases and J by 4 bases; unmatched bases: 11. The CDR3 totals 15 residues. Here the CDR3 reads CASSGQVRGRYEQYF. For the CDR3, the DNA is TGTGCCAGCAGCGGACAGGTTCGGGGTCGGTACGAGCAGTACTTC.

The gene calls are TRBV5-4 and TRBJ2-7, with D possibly TRBD1 on 6 matching bases. The CDR3 length is 14 residues. CDR1 and CDR2 (germline): SGHNT, YYREEE (reference sequence). Trimming removed 5 bases at V and 6 bases at J, with 18 bases between. CDR3 loop: CASSLRGIGGEQYF. Here the CDR3 DNA reads TGTGCCAGCAGTCTGAGGGGGATTGGGGGCGAGCAGTACTTC.

The rearrangement joins TRBV2 to TRBJ1-4; D gene uncertain. This CDR3 is 13 amino acids long. Germline values: CDR1 SNHLY, CDR2 FYNNEI. The ends were cut back, 4 bases at V and 8 bases at J, with 11 bases in the middle. The CDR3 region is CASSASGQEKLFF. CDR3 nucleotide sequence: TGTGCCAGCAGTGCGTCAGGCCAAGAAAAACTGTTTTTT. Looking up the rest from reference TRBV2 and TRBJ1-4 gives the full variable domain: EPEVTQTPSHQVTQMGQEVILRCVPISNHLYFYWYRQILGQKVEFLVSFYNNEISEKSEIFDDQFSVERPDGSNFTLKIRSTKLEDSAMYFCASSASGQEKLFFGSGTQLSVL.

There are many counts of this clone. The chain is built from TRBV20-1 and TRBJ2-7, with 7 bases aligning to TRBD2. V lost 3 bases, J lost 6 bases, and 14 bases stayed unmatched. CDR3 length equals 15 residues. Germline CDR1 and CDR2: DFQATT and SNEGSKA (reference sequence). CDR3: CSASNRTRTLGEQYF. The CDR3 bases are TGCAGTGCTAGTAATAGGACTAGAACCTTAGGCGAGCAGTACTTC.